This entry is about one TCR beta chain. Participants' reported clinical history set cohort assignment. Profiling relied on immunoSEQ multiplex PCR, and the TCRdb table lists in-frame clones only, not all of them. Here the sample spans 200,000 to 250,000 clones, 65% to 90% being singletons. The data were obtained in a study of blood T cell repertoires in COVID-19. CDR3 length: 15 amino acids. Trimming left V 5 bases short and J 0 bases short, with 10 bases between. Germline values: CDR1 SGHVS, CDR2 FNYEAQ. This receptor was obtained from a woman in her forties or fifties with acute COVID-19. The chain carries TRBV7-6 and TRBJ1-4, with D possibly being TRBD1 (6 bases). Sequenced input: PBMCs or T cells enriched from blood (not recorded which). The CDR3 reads CASSPNRATNEKLFF. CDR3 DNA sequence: TGTGCCAGCAGCCCCAACAGGGCAACTAATGAAAAACTGTTTTTT. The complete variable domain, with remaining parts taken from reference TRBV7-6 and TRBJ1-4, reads GAGVSQSPRYKVTKRGQDVALRCDPISGHVSLYWYRQALGQGPEFLTYFNYEAQQDKSGLPNDRFSAERPEGSISTLTIQRTEQRDSAMYRCASSPNRATNEKLFFGSGTQLSVL.